This T cell receptor (beta chain) emerged from a study of long-term antiretroviral therapy in people with HIV. Study findings and constraints: Even long-term ART left TRB diversity below transplant donor controls, despite gains. Clonal populations expanded prior to ART predominated within the repertoire at all time points.

There are 15 residues in the CDR3. The V and J ends lost 4 bases and 5 bases, in that order; junction bases with no gene match: 9. Germline loops: CDR1 MNHEY, CDR2 SVGAGI. Among participants with HIV, every one received treatment in the United States. A word on this clone: Its antigen is unidentified.

The authors ran the immunoSEQ assay, v3.0, at survey level. Sequencing was performed with immunoSEQ multiplex PCR; in TCRdb, only in-frame clones are kept and a portion is missing. The sample shows under 25,000 clones, 93% of them seen only once. The sample consisted of unsorted PBMCs, taken 7.6 years after starting antiretroviral therapy. The chain carries TRBV6-5 and TRBJ2-7; 9 bases are a match to TRBD1. The clonotype was recovered from a woman between 40 and 55 years old with HIV. The DNA of the CDR3 is TGTGCCAGCAGTTTACCGGGACAGGGTCCGGACGAGCAGTACTTC. It codes for CASSLPGQGPDEQYF.